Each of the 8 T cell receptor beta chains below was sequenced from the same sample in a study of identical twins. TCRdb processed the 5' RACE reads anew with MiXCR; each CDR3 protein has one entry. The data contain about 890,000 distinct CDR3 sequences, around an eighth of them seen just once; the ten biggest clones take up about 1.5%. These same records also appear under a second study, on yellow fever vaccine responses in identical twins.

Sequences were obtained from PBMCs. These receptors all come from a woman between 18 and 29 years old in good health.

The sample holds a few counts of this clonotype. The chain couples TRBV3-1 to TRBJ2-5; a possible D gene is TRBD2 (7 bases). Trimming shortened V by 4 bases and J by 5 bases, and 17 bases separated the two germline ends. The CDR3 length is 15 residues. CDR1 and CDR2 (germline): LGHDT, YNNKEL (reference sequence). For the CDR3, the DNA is TGTGCCAGCAGCCTCCTAGGGGGGGCGCGGGAGACCCAGTACTTC. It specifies CASSLLGGARETQYF.

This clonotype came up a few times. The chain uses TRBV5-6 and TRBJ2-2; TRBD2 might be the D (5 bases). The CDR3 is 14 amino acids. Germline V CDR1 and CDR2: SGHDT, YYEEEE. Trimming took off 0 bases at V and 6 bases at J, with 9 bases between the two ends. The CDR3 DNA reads TGTGCCAGCAGCTTGGTTCACGGGGCCGGGGAGCTGTTTTTT. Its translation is CASSLVHGAGELFF.

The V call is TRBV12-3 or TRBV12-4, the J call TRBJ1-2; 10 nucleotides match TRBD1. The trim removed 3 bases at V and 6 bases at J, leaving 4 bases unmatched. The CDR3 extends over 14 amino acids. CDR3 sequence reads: CASSLDRGTDGYTF. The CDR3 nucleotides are TGTGCCAGCAGTTTGGACAGGGGGACGGATGGCTACACCTTC.

The CDR3 reads CASSLLFPGDTQYF. The CDR3 region has the DNA TGCGCCAGCAGCTTGCTGTTCCCCGGCGATACGCAGTATTTT. The chain employs TRBV5-1 and TRBJ2-3; D remains ambiguous. The CDR3 length is 14 residues. Germline CDR1 is SGHRS and CDR2 is YFSETQ. Trimming stripped 1 base from V and 6 bases from J, with 12 bases between.

CDR3 region: CASSYRTGGAGDTQYF. In nucleotides, the CDR3 is TGTGCCAGCAGCTACAGGACAGGGGGCGCCGGAGATACGCAGTATTTT. V and J are TRBV9 and TRBJ2-3, with TRBD1 matching 11 bases. The CDR3 has 16 amino acids. Germline values: CDR1 SGDLS, CDR2 YYNGEE. With V trimmed by 4 bases and J by 5 bases, 9 bases remained unmatched. The full variable domain, rest sourced from reference TRBV9 and TRBJ2-3, is DSGVTQTPKHLITATGQRVTLRCSPRSGDLSVYWYQQSLDQGLQFLIQYYNGEERAKGNILERFSAQQFPDLHSELNLSSLELGDSALYFCASSYRTGGAGDTQYFGPGTRLTVL.

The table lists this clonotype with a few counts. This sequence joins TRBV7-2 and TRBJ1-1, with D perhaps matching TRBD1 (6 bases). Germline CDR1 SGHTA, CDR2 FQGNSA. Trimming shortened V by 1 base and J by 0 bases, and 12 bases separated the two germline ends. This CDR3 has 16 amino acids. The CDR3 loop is CASSLVAGVLNTEAFF. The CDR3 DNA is TGTGCCAGCAGCTTAGTGGCAGGGGTCTTGAACACTGAAGCTTTCTTT.

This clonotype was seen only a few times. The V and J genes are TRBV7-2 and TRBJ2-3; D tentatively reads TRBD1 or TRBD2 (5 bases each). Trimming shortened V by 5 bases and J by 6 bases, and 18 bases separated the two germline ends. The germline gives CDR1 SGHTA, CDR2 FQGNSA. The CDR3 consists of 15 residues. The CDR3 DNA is TGTGCCAGCAGCCCTGGGGCGCTAGCTCTTGATACGCAGTATTTT. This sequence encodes CASSPGALALDTQYF.

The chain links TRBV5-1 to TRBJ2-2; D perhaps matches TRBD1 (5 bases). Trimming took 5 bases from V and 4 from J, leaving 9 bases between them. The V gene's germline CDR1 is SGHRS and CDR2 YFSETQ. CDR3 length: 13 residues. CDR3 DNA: TGCGCCAGCAGTATGACAGCCACCGGGGAGCTGTTTTTT. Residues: CASSMTATGELFF.